The T cell receptor (beta chain) under discussion was sequenced for a study of CD8 T cells in Susac syndrome. Reverse transcription of 0.5 to 1 ug RNA was performed with random hexamers. An immunoSEQ multiplex PCR generated amplified TCR beta CDR3 products spanning 54 Vbeta and 13 Jbeta. TCRdb used MiXCR to reprocess the immunoSEQ multiplex PCR reads, holding one entry per CDR3 protein. The sample has some 68,000 distinct CDR3 sequences; roughly 93% are singletons. General observations from the study: CD4+ T cell repertoires in Susac syndrome exhibited no evidence of clonal expansion.

The germline gives CDR1 MNHNS, CDR2 SASEGT. This CDR3 has 18 amino acids. Trimming took 5 bases from V and 0 from J, leaving 22 bases between them. Turning to this clonotype: Its antigen is not identified.

This chain uses TRBV6-1 with TRBJ1-1; perhaps TRBD1 as D (5 bases). Sequenced input: CD4+ T cells from PBMCs. The sequence was collected from a human donor with Susac syndrome. CDR3 in amino acids: CASSQRGPPSPLNTEAFF. The CDR3 DNA reads TGTGCCAGCAGTCAAAGGGGCCCACCGAGCCCTTTGAACACTGAAGCTTTCTTT.